What follows is one T cell receptor beta chain and its context. Its antigen is undetermined. Sequence at one end of the junction differs from germline and may be a read error. The sample belongs to a study of cytomegalovirus exposure and HLA in healthy donors. Study-level points and caveats: Differences between HLA loci emerged in a later analysis of TCR association rates, with DRB1 most and HLA-C fewest. Reportedly, fewer N-insertions than the approximately 650-donor mean appeared in an Asian-associated ancestry cluster in a later analysis. Reports state that TCR beta sequences accurately predicted most subjects' HLA-A and HLA-B alleles. In a later analysis, HLA-associated beta chains showed higher expansion and lower generation probabilities than comparable chains.

CDR1 and CDR2 from the germline V gene are SGHNT and YYREEE (reference sequence). The CDR3 is 16 amino acids. This PCR relied on a set of 60 Vbeta primers and 13 Jbeta primers. Repertoires were generated with immunoSEQ multiplex PCR, while TCRdb's copy carries only in-frame clones and drops some. This sample has roughly 180,000 clones; 85% occur once, and the top ten carry 1%. The chain carries TRBV5-4 and TRBJ1-6, with D tentatively TRBD1 (5 bases). The specimen was PBMCs. This receptor was obtained from a boy aged 2 to 10 in good health and CMV-seronegative. CDR3 coding DNA: TGTGCCAGCAGCCCCGGGGGTGAGAATTATAATTCACCCCCCCACTTT. Translation: CASSPGGENYNSPPHF. The complete variable domain, with remaining parts taken from reference TRBV5-4 and TRBJ1-6, reads ETGVTQSPTHLIKTRGQQVTLRCSSQSGHNTVSWYQQALGQGPQFIFQYYREEENGRGNFPPRFSGLQFPNYSSELNVNALELDDSALYLCASSPGGENYNSPPHFGNGTRLTVT.